This T cell receptor (beta chain) stems from a study of blood T cell repertoires in COVID-19. Per the study methods: Researchers report that nucleated cell counts were estimated from reference gene primer amplification. The table came from immunoSEQ multiplex PCR; TCRdb's copy has only in-frame clones and leaves some out. D and trimming come from the DNA, and the V and J calls and clone size come from that table. Found here are about 150,000 clones, approximately 78% of them singletons; the top ten hold less than 7.5%. The CDR3 consists of 13 residues. J gave up 12 bases and V 5 bases, and 12 bases lay outside the gene matches. From germline, CDR1 is SGHTA and CDR2 FQGNSA. Participant ages covered about 18 to 89 years across 20 to 25 US areas.

Sequencing was performed on PBMCs or T cells enriched from blood (not recorded which). This sequence was found in a woman aged 45-65 years who had recovered from COVID-19. The chain recombines TRBV7-2 with TRBJ2-7, with TRBD2 matching 8 bases. CDR3 nucleotides: TGTGCCAGCAGCCCGGGACTAGAGCTCCCGGTGTACTTC. It is translated as CASSPGLELPVYF.